The sequence of this TCR beta chain was determined in a study of blood T cell repertoires in COVID-19. Study-wide background: T cells, B-cell-depleted T cells, or PBMCs provided the cDNA or gDNA that served as material.

TCRdb's copy holds only in-frame clones and misses some; the assay was immunoSEQ multiplex PCR. The sample lists 250,000 to 350,000 clones, about nine tenths occurring once. The CDR3 is made up of 14 amino acids. Trimming removed 0 bases from V and 4 bases from J, with 10 bases in between. Per germline, CDR1 SGHNT and CDR2 YYREEE (reference sequence). Sequencing used peripheral blood. The chain is built from TRBV5-4 and TRBJ2-5; D might be TRBD2 (5 bases). This clonotype was obtained from a woman aged 25-40 years with active or convalescent COVID-19. CDR3 bases: TGTGCCAGCAGCTTGGCTAACGGGGTAGAGACCCAGTACTTC. The encoded protein is CASSLANGVETQYF.